A selection of T cell receptor beta chains follows, all from one sample in a study of T cells in Graves' hyperthyroidism and ophthalmopathy. TCRdb used MiXCR to reprocess the multiplex PCR reads, holding one entry per CDR3 protein. The repertoire has about 600,000 distinct CDR3 sequences, about 16% of them found once; the top ten carry more than 3%. Sequencing was done on a sample of blood. Source of these receptors: a woman between 35 and 50 years old with Graves' ophthalmopathy. Both conserved end residues are part of each CDR3.

TRBV5-1 | 15 | CASSYAGTGDNEQFF
TRBV27 | 19 | CASSFGGGGLAGGRNEQFF
TRBV6-1 | 17 | CANPLRDRFYSNTKAFF
TRBV2 | 14 | CASTPRGENTEAFF
TRBV6-1 | 15 | CASSEAHRGRQPQHF
TRBV30 | 16 | CAWSPGGGSGANVLTF
TRBV27 | 18 | CASSLDKTSGSGANVLTF
TRBV20-1 | 14 | CSARRGQAPYEQYF
TRBV10-3 | 12 | CAISVGGLEQYF
TRBV28 | 15 | CASSVPGTGVTEAFF
TRBV12-3/TRBV12-4 | 13 | CASSFRTQETQYF
TRBV5-4 | 17 | CASSLALTSGGRETQYF
TRBV6-1 | 16 | CASSKQAADGGYGYTF
TRBV18 | 15 | CASSPLGLRNTEAFF
TRBV20-1 | 12 | CSASPGPGEAFF
TRBV20-1 | 13 | CSAKTGTNYGYTF
TRBV28 | 15 | CASLLGAGALYEQYF
TRBV30 | 15 | CAWSQPDRFSNGYTF
TRBV6-1 | 12 | CASSTETREAFF
TRBV6-2/TRBV6-3 | 12 | CASRLASGELFF
TRBV5-1 | 17 | CASSLRGPGQNSYEQYF
TRBV7-2 | 15 | CASSMGHPSIYEQYF
TRBV18 | 16 | CASSPMPTGGGNTIYF
TRBV11-2 | 16 | CASSLGLAGGLETQYF
TRBV11-2 | 20 | CASSLEKAGGHALQGYEQYF
TRBV11-2 | 18 | CASSLRQLAGVEGDTQYF
TRBV20-1 | 14 | CSARGSGGNTEAFF